The rows below give T cell receptor beta chains drawn from one sample of a study of T cell responses to AZD1222 COVID-19 vaccine. Measured with immunoSEQ multiplex PCR; TCRdb has only the in-frame clones, and not every one. The sample has 58,000 or so clones, roughly 89% seen once. The sequenced sample was peripheral blood, obtained on day 0 of AZD1222 vaccination. The receptor source for this set is an adult in good health. CDR3s include the opening cysteine and the closing phenylalanine or tryptophan. The D gene is left open where the match is weak. Expanded clones get a size class; other rows say once, few or many, or leave the size out.

size	V	J	D	DNA	CDR3
-	TRBV7-2	TRBJ2-3	-	TGTGCCAGCAGCTTAGTTAGGATCGACACAGATACGCAGTATTTT	CASSLVRIDTDTQYF
-	TRBV28	TRBJ1-5	TRBD1	TGTGCCAGCAGTCCACAGGGGGGAGGGCATCAGCCCCAGCATTTT	CASSPQGGGHQPQHF
-	TRBV3-1/TRBV3-2	TRBJ2-7	TRBD1	TGTGCCAGCAGCCCCGGGACAGGGCAACACGAGCAGTACTTC	CASSPGTGQHEQYF
-	TRBV7-2	TRBJ2-1	-	TGTGCCAGCAGCTTCCTAAGCTCCTACAATGAGCAGTTCTTC	CASSFLSSYNEQFF
-	TRBV28	TRBJ2-1	-	TGTGCCAGCAAAATCAGGGGTGGAAGGTACAATGAGCAGTTCTTC	CASKIRGGRYNEQFF
-	TRBV4-1	TRBJ1-3	-	TGCGCCAGCAGCCAAGGAGGAGTTACCATATATTTT	CASSQGGVTIYF
-	TRBV6-5	TRBJ2-1	-	TGTGCCAGCAGTTCCGACAGTCCCTACAATGAGCAGTTCTTC	CASSSDSPYNEQFF
few	TRBV9	TRBJ1-1	-	TGTGCCAGCAGCGAGACCCTCGGGACGGGGACTGAAGCTTTCTTT	CASSETLGTGTEAFF
-	TRBV28	TRBJ2-7	-	TGTGCCAGCAGTTTAGGTAGGGAAGGGGTCTACGAGCAGTACTTC	CASSLGREGVYEQYF
-	TRBV4-3	TRBJ2-2	-	TGCGCCAGCAGCCAAGATTTGGGGACCGAGAACACCGGGGAGCTGTTTTTT	CASSQDLGTENTGELFF
-	TRBV14	TRBJ1-6	-	TGTGCCAGCAGCCAAGATTTGGGAAGCTCCTATAATTCACCCCTCCACTTT	CASSQDLGSSYNSPLHF
-	TRBV7-9	TRBJ2-1	TRBD2	TGTGCCAGCAGCTCATCGAGACTAGCGGGGGCCCTAAGCAATGAGCAGTTCTTC	CASSSSRLAGALSNEQFF
-	TRBV19	TRBJ1-6	TRBD1	TGTGCCAGTAGCCGCCCGCCGGGACAGGGGTATAATTCACCCCTCCACTTT	CASSRPPGQGYNSPLHF
-	TRBV5-1	TRBJ2-7	TRBD1	TGCGCCAGCAGCCCGGGGGACAGGGAAACCTACGAGCAGTACTTC	CASSPGDRETYEQYF
-	TRBV10-3	TRBJ1-4	-	TGTGCCACCCGGGACTTCCAGGGGAAAGAAAAACTGTTTTTT	CATRDFQGKEKLFF
once	TRBV19	TRBJ1-2	TRBD1	TGTGCCAGTAGTATAAACAGGGGGCTCTCCCGTAACTATGGCTACACCTTC	CASSINRGLSRNYGYTF
-	TRBV5-1	TRBJ2-3	TRBD2	TGCGCCAGCAGCTTGGATAGCGGGCGGACAGATACGCAGTATTTT	CASSLDSGRTDTQYF
-	TRBV4-3	TRBJ1-2	-	TGCGCCAGCAGCCAAGGAATCAGGGTCAACTATGGCTACACCTTC	CASSQGIRVNYGYTF
few	TRBV19	TRBJ1-5	TRBD1	TGTGCCAGTAGTATATCTCCCGACAGGGTTAGCAATCAGCCCCAGCATTTT	CASSISPDRVSNQPQHF
-	TRBV4-1	TRBJ1-4	-	TGCGCCAGCAGCCAAGATGGGATCCCCGCAACTAATGAAAAACTGTTTTTT	CASSQDGIPATNEKLFF
-	TRBV7-2	TRBJ2-3	-	TGTGCCAGCAGCTTACCTCGGCTGCGGGGGCGGACAGATACGCAGTATTTT	CASSLPRLRGRTDTQYF
-	TRBV12-3/TRBV12-4	TRBJ1-2	-	TGTGCCAGCTTGGGGCAGTACTATGGCTACACCTTC	CASLGQYYGYTF
-	TRBV19	TRBJ2-2	-	TGTGCCAGTAGTATAGGCCCAGCCACCGGGGAGCTGTTTTTT	CASSIGPATGELFF
-	TRBV5-4	TRBJ2-7	TRBD1	TGTGCCAGCAGCTTGGCTTCGCAGGGGGACTCCTACGAGCAGTACTTC	CASSLASQGDSYEQYF
-	TRBV7-9	TRBJ2-3	-	TGTGCCAGCAGCTTAGACGGTAGGGCAGATACGCAGTATTTT	CASSLDGRADTQYF
-	TRBV28	TRBJ1-5	-	TGTGCCAGCACGACAGACATCAATCAGCCCCAGCATTTT	CASTTDINQPQHF
once	TRBV5-4	TRBJ1-4	-	TGTGCCAGCAGCTTGGGCAGGGGAGGTGAAAAACTGTTTTTT	CASSLGRGGEKLFF
-	TRBV20-1	TRBJ2-7	-	TGCAGTGCTAGTCAGACACTTTACGAGCAGTACTTC	CSASQTLYEQYF
-	TRBV10-3	TRBJ2-4	-	TGTGCCATCAGTGAGTCCCAAGCCAAAAACATTCAGTACTTC	CAISESQAKNIQYF
-	TRBV6-6	TRBJ1-2	TRBD1	TGTGCCAGCAGTAGACAGGGCTGGGATGGCTACACCTTC	CASSRQGWDGYTF
-	TRBV6-5	TRBJ1-5	-	TGTGCCAGCAGTCCCCTCGGTACTCCCCAGCATTTT	CASSPLGTPQHF
once	TRBV7-8	TRBJ2-2	-	TGTGCCAGCAGCTGGAACAGGGGGGGTACCGGGGAGCTGTTTTTT	CASSWNRGGTGELFF
-	TRBV18	TRBJ2-3	-	TGTGCCAGCCGCGATGGTAGCGGCACAGATACGCAGTATTTT	CASRDGSGTDTQYF
-	TRBV27	TRBJ1-1	TRBD1	TGTGCCAGCAGTTTACAGGGGGCGAACACTGAAGCTTTCTTT	CASSLQGANTEAFF
-	TRBV10-3	TRBJ2-2	-	TGTGCCACCTGTTACTTAAACACCGGGGAGCTGTTTTTT	CATCYLNTGELFF
-	TRBV6-6	TRBJ2-1	TRBD1	TGTGCCAGCAGTTACCCAGGACAGGGCTTTGGCAATGAGCAGTTCTTC	CASSYPGQGFGNEQFF
-	TRBV19	TRBJ1-5	-	TGTGCCAGTAGAAACAGGGATAGCAATCAGCCCCAGCATTTT	CASRNRDSNQPQHF
-	TRBV18	TRBJ1-5	-	TGTGCCAGCTCACCACGGGGGGGTCCGGTTCAGCCCCAGCATTTT	CASSPRGGPVQPQHF
-	TRBV19	TRBJ2-7	TRBD1	TGTGCCAGTAGTCAGACAGGGGGCACAAGGGAGCAGTACTTC	CASSQTGGTREQYF
-	TRBV6-5	TRBJ1-4	TRBD1	TGTGCCAGCAGTCCCTACGCCGGGACAGGCAAACTGTTTTTT	CASSPYAGTGKLFF
-	TRBV10-2	TRBJ1-4	-	TGCGCCAGCAGTGAAACAAACAATAATGAAAAACTGTTTTTT	CASSETNNNEKLFF
-	TRBV3-1/TRBV3-2	TRBJ2-4	-	TGTGCCAGCAGCCAAGGAGGCATTCAGTACTTC	CASSQGGIQYF
-	TRBV19	TRBJ1-6	TRBD1	TGTGCCAGTAGTCTCAGGGGGCTGAATAATAATTCACCCCTCCACTTT	CASSLRGLNNNSPLHF
few	TRBV5-1	TRBJ2-3	-	TGCGCCAGCAGCTTGGAGAGGGCCCGCACAGATACGCAGTATTTT	CASSLERARTDTQYF
-	TRBV11-2	TRBJ1-5	-	TGTGCCAGCAGCCGGCAGGGGAATCAGCCCCAGCATTTT	CASSRQGNQPQHF
-	TRBV7-2	TRBJ2-5	TRBD2	TGTGCCAGCAGCAGAGAAGCGGGGCAAGAGACCCAGTACTTC	CASSREAGQETQYF
-	TRBV19	TRBJ2-7	-	TGTGCCAGTAGTACCGACAGATCCTACGAGCAGTACTTC	CASSTDRSYEQYF
-	TRBV11-3	TRBJ2-1	-	TGTGCCAGCAGCTTAGAAGGCGGGGGCCCCAACTACAATGAGCAGTTCTTC	CASSLEGGGPNYNEQFF
few	TRBV2	TRBJ2-2	TRBD2	TGTGCCAGCAGTCTCCAGCGGGGGTACAACACCGGGGAGCTGTTTTTT	CASSLQRGYNTGELFF
-	TRBV30	TRBJ2-7	-	TGTGCCTGGAGCCATACCGGGACCGACGAGCAGTACTTC	CAWSHTGTDEQYF
-	TRBV5-8	TRBJ2-7	TRBD2	TGTGCCAGCAGCCCCCCAGCGGGACTTTTATCCTACGAGCAGTACTTC	CASSPPAGLLSYEQYF
once	TRBV11-2	TRBJ1-2	-	TGTGCCAGCAGCCCCCCCTTGGGCGGGATACCTTATGGCTACACCTTC	CASSPPLGGIPYGYTF